This T cell receptor beta chain was documented in a study of metastatic and nonmetastatic thyroid tumors. Thyroid surgery was performed in patients who had received no treatment beforehand. TCRdb reprocessed the PCR reads via MiXCR. Of about 25,000 clones in the sample, around 20% are singletons; the top ten hold approximately 30%. In germline, CDR1 is SEHNR, CDR2 FQNEAQ (reference sequence). The CDR3 loop spans 19 amino acids. V lost 1 base to trimming and J lost 0 bases, with 19 bases between them. This clone showed up many times. This receptor was obtained from a male donor with papillary thyroid cancer or a benign thyroid nodule (not recorded which). Some clones in this sample may be carry-over from other donors' samples. The material sequenced was blood. The V call is TRBV7-9, the J call TRBJ1-5; D unclear. The CDR3 nucleotides are TGTGCCAGCAGCTTAGAATTCTCCGGAGGGAGTAGTAGCAATCAGCCCCAGCATTTT. Its protein is CASSLEFSGGSSSNQPQHF. The entire variable domain, with the rest obtained from reference TRBV7-9 and TRBJ1-5, is as follows: DTGVSQNPRHKITKRGQNVTFRCDPISEHNRLYWYRQTLGQGPEFLTYFQNEAQLEKSRLLSDRFSAERPKGSFSTLEIQRTEQGDSAMYLCASSLEFSGGSSSNQPQHFGDGTRLSIL.